Listed here are 7 T cell receptor beta chains from one sample, sequenced in a study of T cells after posttransplantation cyclophosphamide. Method: immunoSEQ multiplex PCR; TCRdb's copy keeps in-frame clones and lacks some. Observed in the sample are 20,000 to 25,000 clones, none of them singletons. Sequencing was done on a sample of PBMCs. Receptors originate from an older woman in good health, CMV-negative, and a related stem cell transplant donor.

This clone occurred a few times. J is TRBJ1-6 and V is TRBV5-1; D might be TRBD1 (6 bases). This CDR3 has 15 amino acids. V was shortened by 7 bases and J by 2 bases, with 13 bases between the two germline ends. Germline CDR1 and CDR2: SGHRS and YFSETQ. CDR3 nucleotides: TGCGCCAGCCGGAGGGGGGGGACCTATAATTCACCCCTCCACTTT. Translated: CASRRGGTYNSPLHF.

In this sample, this clone turned up a few times. The chain combines TRBV12-1 with TRBJ2-7; TRBD1 is the table's D call and was not checked against the DNA. TRBV12-1 is listed as a pseudogene. This CDR3 has 18 amino acids. The CDR3 DNA is TGTGCCAGCCGGTTTGATGAGCACCGGGACAAGAAACAGGAAGAGCAGTACTTC. Translating gives CASRFDEHRDKKQEEQYF.

This clone was picked up many times. The V and J genes are TRBV7-9 and TRBJ2-1; TRBD2 matches at 14 bases. Germline V gene sequence: CDR1 SEHNR, CDR2 FQNEAQ (reference sequence). The CDR3 has 15 residues. J lost 10 bases, V lost 4 bases, and 6 bases had no gene match. The CDR3 DNA is TGTGCCAGCAGCTCATGGGGACTAGCGGGAGAGGAGCAGTTCTTC. Translation: CASSSWGLAGEEQFF.

By sample share, this clone is medium-sized. The same CDR3 can be traced to other DNA sequences in this sample. J is TRBJ1-3 and V is TRBV11-3; TRBD1 matches 9 bases. Trimming cost V 11 bases and J 2 bases; bases outside gene matches: 10. The germline V gene has CDR1 SGHNT and CDR2 YENEEA. This CDR3 is built from 15 residues. The DNA of the CDR3 is TGTGCCTCATCACCGGGACAGGGTCCTGGAAACACCATATATTTT. Translation gives CASSPGQGPGNTIYF.

By its share, this clone is medium-sized. The V call is TRBV27, the J call TRBJ2-7, with a possible D match to TRBD2 (6 bases). Trimming removed 6 bases at V and 6 bases at J, with 12 bases between. Germline V gene lookup returns CDR1 MNHEY and CDR2 SMNVEV (reference sequence). The length of the CDR3 is 12 residues. CDR3 region: CASSGTPGEQYF. In DNA, the CDR3 is TGTGCCAGCAGCGGGACTCCGGGCGAGCAGTACTTC.

This clone was seen many times. The chain links TRBV28 to TRBJ2-4; unclear D gene. V was trimmed by 2 bases and J by 11 bases, leaving 10 bases between them. The CDR3 contains 12 residues. CDR1 MDHEN and CDR2 SYDVKM come from the germline V gene. Here the CDR3 DNA reads TGTGCCAGCAGTTTAACAGACCAGCTTCAGTACTTC. Its protein is CASSLTDQLQYF.

The chain combines TRBV9 with TRBJ1-5; D is perhaps TRBD1 (5 bases). The CDR3 runs 14 residues. V lost 4 bases and J lost 3, with 11 bases in between. Germline values: CDR1 SGDLS, CDR2 YYNGEE. CDR3 DNA sequence: TGTGCCAGCAGCTCCGGACACCCCAATCAGCCCCAGCATTTT. It yields the protein CASSSGHPNQPQHF.